Reported below is one T cell receptor (beta chain). Its target is unknown. The sample is drawn from a study of cytomegalovirus exposure and HLA in healthy donors. Study findings and constraints: Prior analysis indicated that the majority of TCR beta V segments exhibited productivity approximately 87% or approximately 30% of the time. The authors confirmed in vitro that a few CMV-associated chains were specific for CMV antigens. TCR beta chains numbering under 200 were designated cytomegalovirus-associated. Relative to equally common others, HLA-associated TCR beta chains showed greater clonal expansion in a later analysis.

A multiplex PCR was run with 60 Vbeta primers and 13 Jbeta primers. TCRdb keeps only in-frame clones here, not all; method: immunoSEQ multiplex PCR. Among over 150,000 clones listed, around 80% were seen once. V was clipped by 1 base and J by 3 bases, with 6 bases between them. CDR1 and CDR2 (germline): MGHRA, YSYEKL. The CDR3 covers 13 residues. The V call is TRBV4-1, the J call TRBJ2-5, with D possibly TRBD2 on 6 matching bases. This TCR derives from a man in his forties in good health and CMV-seronegative. Sequenced input: PBMCs. The CDR3, as DNA: TGCGCCAGCAGCCAAGCGGGGGAAGAGACCCAGTACTTC. Its protein is CASSQAGEETQYF.